This TCR beta chain was obtained from a study of blood T cell repertoires in COVID-19. Study information: PBMCs, B-cell-depleted T cells, or T cells were the source of the cDNA or gDNA that made up the material.

Per the authors' pipeline: Estimation of nucleated cell counts relied on the amplification of reference gene primers. Here immunoSEQ multiplex PCR was the method, and the copy in TCRdb shows in-frame clones only, minus some. V, J and clone size were drawn from that table, and D and trimming were deduced from the DNA. Of about 210,000 clones listed, 82% are singletons. Enrollment of patients from Seattle took place during active infection, with longitudinal follow-up. Per germline, CDR1 MNHEY and CDR2 SMNVEV (reference sequence). The CDR3 runs to 19 residues. V was cut by 1 base and J by 0 bases, with 19 bases left in between.

This sequence originates from a woman aged 60-75 years with COVID-19, enrolled during active disease. This chain connects TRBV27 to TRBJ1-5; D may be TRBD1 (5 bases). Material: peripheral blood. The CDR3 nucleotides read TGTGCCAGCAGTTTATATTCTCCACAGGCAACGTATAGCAATCAGCCCCAGCATTTT. It is translated as CASSLYSPQATYSNQPQHF.